Each of the 21 T cell receptor beta chains below was sequenced from the same sample in a study of blood T cell repertoires in COVID-19. Repertoires were generated with immunoSEQ multiplex PCR, while TCRdb's copy carries only in-frame clones and drops some. The table shows a few hundred thousand clones, with 65% to 90% occurring only once. The sample comprised peripheral blood. These receptors were collected from a young man with active or convalescent COVID-19.

The genes are TRBV6-1 and TRBJ1-1; D is unclear. V lost 2 bases and J 1 base, leaving 8 bases between the germline ends. Germline CDR1 reads MNHNS; CDR2 reads SASEGT. The CDR3 consists of 14 residues. The CDR3 loop reads CASSEKQRNTEAFF. In nucleotides, the CDR3 is TGTGCCAGCAGTGAAAAACAGAGGAACACTGAAGCTTTCTTT.

Worth noting for this clone: This likely reflects a read error, since a far larger clone is one base away. The chain carries TRBV6-5 and TRBJ1-1, with D possibly TRBD1 on 6 matching bases. Trimming took off 4 bases at V and 0 bases at J, with 6 bases between the two ends. This CDR3 contains 13 residues. Germline CDR1 MNHEY, CDR2 SVGAGI. The CDR3 region is CASSWTVNTEAFF. The CDR3 DNA is TGTGCCAGCAGTTGGACAGTGAACACTGAAGCTTTCTTT.

V usage is TRBV15 and J usage is TRBJ1-1; the match to TRBD1 covers 9 bases. V lost 0 bases, J lost 2 bases, and 1 base stayed unmatched. CDR1 and CDR2 from the germline V gene are LNHNV and YYDKDF (reference sequence). The CDR3 runs 15 residues. DNA of the CDR3: TGTGCCACCAGCAGAGAAACAGGGGGCAACACTGAAGCTTTCTTT. Its protein is CATSRETGGNTEAFF.

This clone was picked up one time. V and J are TRBV3-1 (or the pseudogene TRBV3-2) and TRBJ1-2; 8 bases line up with TRBD1. The CDR3 loop spans 14 amino acids. The germline gives CDR1 LGHDT, CDR2 YNNKEL (reference sequence). V shed 4 bases and J 5 bases; nucleotides not matched to a gene: 6. CDR3 bases: TGTGCCAGCAGCCCAAACGGACAGGGTTATGGCTACACCTTC. Amino acid sequence: CASSPNGQGYGYTF.

J is TRBJ1-2 and V is TRBV7-9, with 7 bases matching TRBD1. CDR1 and CDR2 (germline): SEHNR, FQNEAQ (reference sequence). This CDR3 is built from 14 residues. V dropped 5 bases and J dropped 4; count of bases not matched to a gene: 7. CDR3 DNA: TGTGCCAGCAGCGCGCCCGGGACAGCCTATGGCTACACCTTC. As protein: CASSAPGTAYGYTF.

This chain connects TRBV6-5 to TRBJ1-4, with 9 bases that match TRBD1. The V segment lost 4 bases and the J segment 7 bases; nucleotides outside the gene matches: 7. The CDR3 is made up of 15 amino acids. The germline CDR1 and CDR2 sequences are MNHEY and SVGAGI. CDR3 sequence: CASSSNRDRVEKLFF. DNA of the CDR3: TGTGCCAGCAGTTCGAACCGGGACAGGGTTGAAAAACTGTTTTTT.

The V call is TRBV30, the J call TRBJ1-1, with a weak D call TRBD1 (6 bases). Trimming cost V 6 bases and J 2 bases, with 13 bases left between them. The CDR3 loop spans 13 amino acids. The V gene's germline CDR1 is GTSNPN and CDR2 SVGIG (reference sequence). As DNA, the CDR3 is TGTGCCTGCGAGAGACAGGCTAACACTGAAGCTTTCTTT. This codes for CACERQANTEAFF.

The V call is TRBV24-1, the J call TRBJ2-1, with D tentatively TRBD2 (5 bases). The CDR3 extends over 15 amino acids. CDR1 KGHDR and CDR2 SFDVKD come from the germline V gene. V was cut by 1 base and J by 6 bases, with 12 bases left in between. Here the CDR3 DNA reads TGTGCCACCAGTGATTTACGGGATCCCTTCAATGAGCAGTTCTTC. Translated: CATSDLRDPFNEQFF.

The chain couples TRBV7-9 to TRBJ2-7; TRBD1 aligns across 8 bases. The V and J ends lost 4 bases and 7 bases, in that order; junction bases with no gene match: 15. This CDR3 is 16 amino acids long. Germline V gene lookup returns CDR1 SEHNR and CDR2 FQNEAQ (reference sequence). CDR3 sequence reads: CASSSGQGGIFEEQYF. CDR3 coding DNA: TGTGCCAGCAGCTCTGGACAGGGTGGTATTTTTGAAGAGCAGTACTTC.

The rearrangement joins TRBV3-1 (or the pseudogene TRBV3-2) to TRBJ1-3; D unresolved. V lost 0 bases to trimming and J lost 2 bases, with 8 bases between them. The CDR3 contains 15 residues. Germline V lookup: CDR1 LGHDT, CDR2 YNNKEL (reference sequence). CDR3 in amino acids: CASSQDLVTGNTIYF. The CDR3 region has the DNA TGTGCCAGCAGCCAAGATCTCGTAACTGGAAACACCATATATTTT.

The chain has TRBV6-5 and TRBJ2-2; TRBD1 agrees at 8 bases. CDR3 length: 15 amino acids. V gave up 6 bases and J gave up 1 base; unmatched junction bases: 4. The germline V gene encodes CDR1 MNHEY and CDR2 SVGAGI. The CDR3, as DNA: TGTGCCAGCAGGCCGACAGGGGTGAACACCGGGGAGCTGTTTTTT. As protein: CASRPTGVNTGELFF.

This clone was recorded a few times. This sample also contains other DNA sequences that code for the same CDR3. The V gene is TRBV6-2 or TRBV6-3, the J gene TRBJ1-1; 8 nucleotides agree with TRBD1. The germline V gene encodes CDR1 MNHEY and CDR2 SVGEGT. The CDR3 contains 14 residues. V lost 4 bases, J lost 0 bases, and 1 base stayed unmatched. The DNA for the CDR3 is TGTGCCAGCAGTTCAGGGGGCTTGAACACTGAAGCTTTCTTT. Translating gives CASSSGGLNTEAFF.

The V gene is TRBV6-6, the J gene TRBJ1-3, with D possibly TRBD1 on 5 matching bases. The germline V and J ends were trimmed by 0 bases and 0 bases, with 6 bases remaining between them. Germline V gives CDR1 MNHNY, CDR2 SVGAGI (reference sequence). The CDR3 covers 15 residues. CDR3 region: CASSYSTDSGNTIYF. CDR3 bases: TGTGCCAGCAGTTACTCGACAGACTCTGGAAACACCATATATTTT.

The chain employs TRBV10-3 and TRBJ1-5; perhaps TRBD1 as D (6 bases). CDR1 is ENHRY, CDR2 SYGVKD, per germline. CDR3 length equals 16 residues. V lost 2 bases to trimming and J lost 7 bases, with 18 bases between them. CDR3 coding DNA: TGTGCCATCAGTGAGAGTTCCGGGGGGGGCGGGCAGCCCCAGCATTTT. Protein product: CAISESSGGGGQPQHF.

The chain recombines TRBV5-1 with TRBJ2-7; D may be TRBD1 (6 bases). CDR1 is SGHRS, CDR2 YFSETQ, per germline. With 3 bases removed from V and 5 bases from J, the gap between germline ends came to 15 bases. The CDR3 extends over 14 amino acids. The CDR3, as DNA: TGCGCCAGCAGCTGGGTAGGGGGTGATAACGAGCAGTACTTC. Its protein is CASSWVGGDNEQYF.

The count of this clone is one. The chain employs TRBV10-3 and TRBJ2-3; 7 positions agree with TRBD1. J gave up 0 bases and V 10 bases, and 10 bases lay outside the gene matches. The V gene's germline CDR1 is ENHRY and CDR2 SYGVKD. The CDR3 totals 15 residues. The CDR3 nucleotides read TGTGCCACCTCCCTTGGGACAGCGAGCACAGATACGCAGTATTTT. Translation: CATSLGTASTDTQYF.

The genes are TRBV15 and TRBJ1-6; D call uncertain. The CDR3 has 15 amino acids. V dropped 1 base and J dropped 16 bases, with 20 bases sitting between them. Germline CDR1 LNHNV, CDR2 YYDKDF (reference sequence). This CDR3 is CATSRGGSRGSLLHF. The CDR3 coding sequence is TGTGCCACCAGCAGAGGAGGGAGCCGAGGTAGTTTGCTCCACTTT.

The V gene is TRBV7-2, the J gene TRBJ2-1, with TRBD2 matching over 12 bases. CDR1 and CDR2 from the germline V gene are SGHTA and FQGNSA. Unmatched junction bases numbered 2, after V lost 0 bases and J lost 8 bases. The CDR3 contains 15 residues. The chain's CDR3 is CASSLALAGGHEQFF. The CDR3 DNA follows: TGTGCCAGCAGCTTAGCTCTAGCGGGGGGGCATGAGCAGTTCTTC. The whole variable domain, remainder taken from reference TRBV7-2 and TRBJ2-1, is GAGVSQSPSNKVTEKGKDVELRCDPISGHTALYWYRQSLGQGLEFLIYFQGNSAPDKSGLPSDRFSAERTGGSVSTLTIQRTQQEDSAVYLCASSLALAGGHEQFFGPGTRLTVL.

This chain connects TRBV6-5 to TRBJ1-5; D remains unclear. This CDR3 region has 15 residues. V lost 5 bases to trimming and J lost 1 base, with 12 bases between them. From germline, CDR1 is MNHEY and CDR2 SVGAGI. The CDR3 sequence is CASSRSTSSNQPQHF. In DNA form, the CDR3 reads TGTGCCAGCAGTCGGTCGACTTCGAGCAATCAGCCCCAGCATTTT.

The gene calls are TRBV6-6 and TRBJ2-7; 9 bases are a match to TRBD1. The V gene end was trimmed by 5 bases and the J gene end by 2 bases; junction bases not matched to a gene: 7. The germline V gene encodes CDR1 MNHNY and CDR2 SVGAGI (reference sequence). The CDR3 has 15 residues. This CDR3 reads CASSPRTGVTYEQYF. For the CDR3, the DNA is TGTGCCAGCAGTCCTCGGACAGGGGTGACCTACGAGCAGTACTTC.

The chain joins TRBV6-2 or TRBV6-3 to TRBJ2-1; TRBD2 matches 8 bases. Germline CDR1 reads MNHEY; CDR2 reads SVGEGT. CDR3 length: 21 residues. Losses at the gene ends were 2 bases for V and 5 bases for J; bases not matched to a gene: 23. The CDR3: CASSYHAVEVLTGGSNNEQFF. In nucleotides, the CDR3 is TGTGCCAGCAGTTACCACGCAGTCGAGGTTTTAACGGGGGGGTCGAACAATGAGCAGTTCTTC.